The 3 T cell receptor beta chains below were found in one sample sequenced in a study of blood T cell repertoires in COVID-19. The assay was immunoSEQ multiplex PCR, and TCRdb's table has in-frame clones only and misses some. The sample lists 250,000 or so clones, around 90% occurring once. The sample was peripheral blood. These receptors originate from a woman aged 40 to 50 who had recovered from COVID-19.

The chain combines TRBV19 with TRBJ2-5; D ambiguous. The germline V and J ends were trimmed by 1 base and 5 bases, with 14 bases remaining between them. CDR3 length: 15 amino acids. CDR1 LNHDA and CDR2 SQIVND come from the germline V gene (reference sequence). This CDR3 reads CASSIGKRLAETQYF. DNA of the CDR3: TGTGCCAGTAGTATAGGTAAGAGGTTGGCCGAGACCCAGTACTTC.

The chain links TRBV10-3 to TRBJ2-2; a possible D gene is TRBD2 (6 bases). The V end was cut by 5 bases, the J end by 7 bases, with 14 bases between. Germline V gene data show CDR1 as ENHRY and CDR2 as SYGVKD. CDR3 length equals 14 residues. CDR3 DNA: TGTGCCATCAGTACGGGGGAGCGACGCGGGGAGCTGTTTTTT. Amino acid sequence: CAISTGERRGELFF.

This rearrangement joins TRBV3-1 (or the pseudogene TRBV3-2) to TRBJ2-5; no clear D. The V gene's germline CDR1 is LGHDT and CDR2 YNNKEL (reference sequence). CDR3 length: 17 amino acids. Trimming left V 0 bases short and J 9 bases short, with 23 bases between. The CDR3 DNA is TGTGCCAGCAGCCAAGACAATTCCCCGGAGATCCTCAAGGCCCAGTACTTC. Its translation is CASSQDNSPEILKAQYF.